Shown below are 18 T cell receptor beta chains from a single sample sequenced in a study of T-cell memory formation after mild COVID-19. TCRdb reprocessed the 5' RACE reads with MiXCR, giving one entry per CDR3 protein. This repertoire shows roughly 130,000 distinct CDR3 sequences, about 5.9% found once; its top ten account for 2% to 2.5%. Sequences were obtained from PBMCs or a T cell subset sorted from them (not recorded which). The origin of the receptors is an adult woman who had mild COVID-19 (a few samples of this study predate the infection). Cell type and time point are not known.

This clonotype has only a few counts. CDR3 loop: CASRDGQGGQETQYF. The CDR3 nucleotides read TGTGCCAGCAGGGATGGACAGGGGGGCCAAGAGACCCAGTACTTC. J is TRBJ2-5 and V is TRBV6-6, with 10 bases aligning to TRBD1. CDR1 and CDR2 from the germline V gene are MNHNY and SVGAGI (reference sequence). The CDR3 is 15 amino acids. The trim removed 6 bases at V and 1 base at J, leaving 5 bases unmatched.

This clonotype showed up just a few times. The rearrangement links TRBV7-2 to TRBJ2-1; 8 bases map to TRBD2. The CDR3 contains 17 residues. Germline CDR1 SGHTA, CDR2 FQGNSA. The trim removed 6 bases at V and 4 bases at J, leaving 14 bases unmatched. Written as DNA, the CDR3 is TGTGCCAGCAGAGCCCCAGTCCCCGGCGGGAGGTACAATGAGCAGTTCTTC. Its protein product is CASRAPVPGGRYNEQFF.

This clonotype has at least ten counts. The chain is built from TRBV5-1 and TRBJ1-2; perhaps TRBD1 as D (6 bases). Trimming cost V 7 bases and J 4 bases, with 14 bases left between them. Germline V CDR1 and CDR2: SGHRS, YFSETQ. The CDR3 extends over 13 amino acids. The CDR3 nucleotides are TGCGCCAGCGGGCAGGGGTCCAGCTATGGCTACACCTTC. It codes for CASGQGSSYGYTF. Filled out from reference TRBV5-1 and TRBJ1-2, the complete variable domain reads KAGVTQTPRYLIKTRGQQVTLSCSPISGHRSVSWYQQTPGQGLQFLFEYFSETQRNKGNFPGRFSGRQFSNSRSEMNVSTLELGDSALYLCASGQGSSYGYTFGSGTRLTVV.

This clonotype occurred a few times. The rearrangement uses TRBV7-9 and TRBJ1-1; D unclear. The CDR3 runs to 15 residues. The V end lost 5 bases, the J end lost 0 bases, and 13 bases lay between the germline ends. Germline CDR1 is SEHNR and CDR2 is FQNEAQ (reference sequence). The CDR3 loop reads CASSPGLSMNTEAFF. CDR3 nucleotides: TGTGCCAGCAGCCCCGGACTTTCCATGAACACTGAAGCTTTCTTT. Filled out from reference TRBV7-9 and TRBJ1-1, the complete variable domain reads DTGVSQNPRHKITKRGQNVTFRCDPISEHNRLYWYRQTLGQGPEFLTYFQNEAQLEKSRLLSDRFSAERPKGSFSTLEIQRTEQGDSAMYLCASSPGLSMNTEAFFGQGTRLTVV.

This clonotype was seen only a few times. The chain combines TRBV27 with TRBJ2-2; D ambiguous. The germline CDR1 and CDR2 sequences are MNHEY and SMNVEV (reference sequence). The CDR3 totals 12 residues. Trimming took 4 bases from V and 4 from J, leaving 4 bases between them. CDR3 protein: CASSSLTGELFF. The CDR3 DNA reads TGTGCCAGCAGTTCTCTCACCGGGGAGCTGTTTTTT.

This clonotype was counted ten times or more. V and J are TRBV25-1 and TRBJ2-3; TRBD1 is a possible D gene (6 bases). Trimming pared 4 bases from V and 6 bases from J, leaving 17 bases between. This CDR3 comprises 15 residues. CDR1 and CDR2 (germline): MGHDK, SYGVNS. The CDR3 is CASSGGRLRHDTQYF. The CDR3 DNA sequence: TGTGCCAGCAGTGGGGGGCGGCTCCGCCACGATACGCAGTATTTT.

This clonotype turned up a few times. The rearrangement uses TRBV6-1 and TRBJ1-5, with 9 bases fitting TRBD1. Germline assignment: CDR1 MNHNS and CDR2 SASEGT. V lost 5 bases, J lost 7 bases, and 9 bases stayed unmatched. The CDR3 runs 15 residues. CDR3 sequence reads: CASSPIQGAAQPQHF. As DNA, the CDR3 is TGTGCCAGCAGTCCTATACAGGGGGCGGCCCAGCCCCAGCATTTT.

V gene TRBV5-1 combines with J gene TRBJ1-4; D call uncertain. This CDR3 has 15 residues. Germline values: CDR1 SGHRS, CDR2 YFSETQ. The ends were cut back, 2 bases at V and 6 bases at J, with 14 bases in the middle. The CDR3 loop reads CASSFVGAEDEKLFF. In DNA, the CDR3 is TGCGCCAGCAGCTTCGTAGGTGCTGAGGATGAAAAACTGTTTTTT.

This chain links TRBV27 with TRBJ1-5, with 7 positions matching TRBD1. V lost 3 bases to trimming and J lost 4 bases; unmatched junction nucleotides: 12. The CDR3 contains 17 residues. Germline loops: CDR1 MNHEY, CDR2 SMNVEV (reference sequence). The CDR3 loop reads CASSFRALGTVNQPQHF. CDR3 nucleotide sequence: TGTGCCAGCAGTTTCAGAGCACTAGGGACAGTTAATCAGCCCCAGCATTTT.

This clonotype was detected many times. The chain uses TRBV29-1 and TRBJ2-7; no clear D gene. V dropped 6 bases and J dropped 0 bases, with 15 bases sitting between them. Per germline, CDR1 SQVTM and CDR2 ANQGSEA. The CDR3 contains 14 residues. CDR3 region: CSVASKSVSYEQYF. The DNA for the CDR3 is TGCAGCGTCGCGAGCAAAAGCGTCTCCTACGAGCAGTACTTC.

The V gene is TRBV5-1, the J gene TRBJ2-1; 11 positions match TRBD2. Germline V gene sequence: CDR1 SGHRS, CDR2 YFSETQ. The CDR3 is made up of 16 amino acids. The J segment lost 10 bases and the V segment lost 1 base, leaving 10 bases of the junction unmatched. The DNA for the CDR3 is TGCGCCAGCAGCTTGATAGTAGCGGGAGGGCCAGTCGAGCAGTTCTTC. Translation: CASSLIVAGGPVEQFF.

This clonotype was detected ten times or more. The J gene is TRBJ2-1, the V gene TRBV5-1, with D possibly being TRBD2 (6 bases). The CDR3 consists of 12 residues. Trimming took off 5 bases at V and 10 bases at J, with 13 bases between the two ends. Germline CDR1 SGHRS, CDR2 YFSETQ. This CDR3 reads CASRLLAEEQFF. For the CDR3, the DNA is TGCGCCAGCAGGTTACTAGCAGAAGAGCAGTTCTTC.

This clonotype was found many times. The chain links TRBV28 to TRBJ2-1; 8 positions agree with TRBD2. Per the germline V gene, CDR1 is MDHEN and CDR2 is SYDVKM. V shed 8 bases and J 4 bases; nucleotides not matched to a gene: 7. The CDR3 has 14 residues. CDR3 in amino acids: CASVSGSRYNEQFF. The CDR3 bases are TGTGCCAGCGTCAGCGGGAGTAGGTACAATGAGCAGTTCTTC.

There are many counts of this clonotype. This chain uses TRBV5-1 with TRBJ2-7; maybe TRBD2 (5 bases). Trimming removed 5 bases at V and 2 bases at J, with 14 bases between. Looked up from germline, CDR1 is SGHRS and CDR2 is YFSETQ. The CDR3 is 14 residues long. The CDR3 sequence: CASSAEGLPYEQYF. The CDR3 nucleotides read TGCGCCAGCAGTGCTGAGGGTTTACCCTACGAGCAGTACTTC.

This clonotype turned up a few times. Here the CDR3 DNA reads TGCAGTGCTAGACGATCCTCTACGCAGTATTTT. It codes for CSARRSSTQYF. V usage is TRBV20-1 and J usage is TRBJ2-3; no firm D call. Between the trimmed V and J ends, which lost 2 bases and 8 bases, there was a span of 8 bases. The CDR3 runs 11 residues. Germline V CDR1 and CDR2: DFQATT, SNEGSKA (reference sequence).

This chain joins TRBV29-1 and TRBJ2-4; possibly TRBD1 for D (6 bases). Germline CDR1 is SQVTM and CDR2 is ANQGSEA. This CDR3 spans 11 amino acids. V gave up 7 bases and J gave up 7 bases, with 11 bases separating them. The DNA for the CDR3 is TGCAGCGCCGACAGGTGGAACATTCAGTACTTC. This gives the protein CSADRWNIQYF. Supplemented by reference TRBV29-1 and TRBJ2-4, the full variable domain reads SAVISQKPSRDICQRGTSLTIQCQVDSQVTMMFWYRQQPGQSLTLIATANQGSEATYESGFVIDKFPISRPNLTFSTLTVSNMSPEDSSIYLCSADRWNIQYFGAGTRLSVL.

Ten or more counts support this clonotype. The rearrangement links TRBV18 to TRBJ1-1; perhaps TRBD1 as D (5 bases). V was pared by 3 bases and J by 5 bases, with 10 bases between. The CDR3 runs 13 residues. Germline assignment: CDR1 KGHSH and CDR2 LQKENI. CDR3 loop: CASSPQGKTEAFF. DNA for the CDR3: TGTGCCAGCTCACCTCAGGGTAAGACTGAAGCTTTCTTT.

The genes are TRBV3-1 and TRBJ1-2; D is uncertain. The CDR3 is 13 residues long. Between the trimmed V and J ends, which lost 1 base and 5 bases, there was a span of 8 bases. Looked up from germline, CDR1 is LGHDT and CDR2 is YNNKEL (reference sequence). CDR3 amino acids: CASSQAEFYGYTF. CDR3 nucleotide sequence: TGTGCCAGCAGCCAAGCTGAGTTTTATGGCTACACCTTC.